One TCR beta chain is described in this entry. This entry comes from a study of control samples from healthy donors and cancer patients. Sequencing was performed with immunoSEQ multiplex PCR; in TCRdb, only in-frame clones are kept and a portion is missing. This table has 100,000 to 150,000 clones, 80% to 95% appearing once. Trimming removed 6 bases from V and 5 bases from J; junction bases left unmatched: 9. The CDR3 consists of 15 residues. Germline V gene lookup returns CDR1 MNHEY and CDR2 SVGEGT. The sequence was obtained from a middle-aged man in good health. J is TRBJ2-3 and V is TRBV6-2 or TRBV6-3; 9 nucleotides line up with TRBD2. Sequencing was carried out using blood. This chain's CDR3 is CASRPSSGELDTQYF. In DNA form, the CDR3 reads TGTGCCAGCAGGCCTTCTAGCGGGGAGCTAGATACGCAGTATTTT.